The 8 T cell receptor beta chains below were found in one sample sequenced in a study of shared clonotypes between healthy human individuals. Sequencing was performed with immunoSEQ multiplex PCR; in TCRdb, only in-frame clones are kept and a portion is missing. The sample records some 800,000 clones, nearly 95% being singletons. Positive CCR7 selection of CD45RO-negative cells yielded the naive CD8 cells, and terminally differentiated effector memory CD45RA+ cells were excluded. The sequenced sample consisted of naive CD8+ T cells sorted from blood. The receptors shown here come from a man younger than 40 in good health.

The chain joins TRBV4-3 to TRBJ2-7; 7 bases map to TRBD2. Germline CDR1 LGHNA, CDR2 YSLEER. This CDR3 contains 14 residues. Losses at the gene ends were 0 bases for V and 5 bases for J; bases not matched to a gene: 4. As DNA, the CDR3 is TGCGCCAGCAGCCAAGATACGGGAGGAAACGAGCAGTACTTC. This encodes CASSQDTGGNEQYF.

The chain links TRBV6-1 to TRBJ1-4; 10 nucleotides line up with TRBD1. This CDR3 comprises 14 residues. The V segment lost 7 bases and the J segment 6 bases; nucleotides outside the gene matches: 5. CDR1 and CDR2 from the germline V gene are MNHNS and SASEGT. This CDR3 is CASIPGTGDEKLFF. The CDR3, as DNA: TGTGCCAGCATACCCGGGACAGGGGATGAAAAACTGTTTTTT.

V usage is TRBV7-9 and J usage is TRBJ2-1, with D perhaps matching TRBD2 (6 bases). V was pared by 5 bases and J by 6 bases, with 17 bases between. The length of the CDR3 is 15 residues. Germline V gives CDR1 SEHNR, CDR2 FQNEAQ (reference sequence). The CDR3 spells CASSRERAQRNEQFF. CDR3 nucleotide sequence: TGTGCCAGCAGCCGGGAGAGGGCCCAGCGCAATGAGCAGTTCTTC.

This clone was seen just once. CDR3 bases: TGCGCCAGCAGCTTGGTCAGGGGGGACACTGAAGCTTTCTTT. Translating gives CASSLVRGDTEAFF. The J gene is TRBJ1-1, the V gene TRBV5-1, with 7 bases aligning to TRBD1. This CDR3 region has 14 residues. The trim removed 0 bases at V and 3 bases at J, leaving 2 bases unmatched. Germline lookup yields CDR1 SGHRS and CDR2 YFSETQ.

DNA for the CDR3: TGTGCCAGCACCCTGGAACTAGTGAACACCGGGGAGCTGTTTTTT. Protein sequence: CASTLELVNTGELFF. The chain joins TRBV5-5 to TRBJ2-2, with D tentatively TRBD2 (5 bases). There are 15 residues in the CDR3. CDR1 SGHKS and CDR2 YYEKEE come from the germline V gene (reference sequence). V was clipped by 6 bases and J by 1 base, with 13 bases between them. The variable domain in full, with the rest retrieved from reference TRBV5-5 and TRBJ2-2, is DAGVTQSPTHLIKTRGQQVTLRCSPISGHKSVSWYQQVLGQGPQFIFQYYEKEERGRGNFPDRFSARQFPNYSSELNVNALLLGDSALYLCASTLELVNTGELFFGEGSRLTVL.

This rearrangement joins TRBV6-5 to TRBJ2-1; perhaps TRBD2 as D (6 bases). V was cut by 7 bases and J by 0 bases, with 13 bases left in between. CDR3 size: 15 residues. Germline CDR1 MNHEY, CDR2 SVGAGI. CDR3 sequence reads: CASMSGGSSYNEQFF. The CDR3 DNA follows: TGTGCCAGCATGTCCGGGGGAAGCTCCTACAATGAGCAGTTCTTC.

About this clone itself: Other DNA sequences of this sample code for an identical CDR3. This chain links TRBV9 with TRBJ2-1, with D perhaps TRBD2 (6 bases). This CDR3 contains 15 residues. Trimming stripped 1 base from V and 4 bases from J, with 12 bases between. Germline lookup yields CDR1 SGDLS and CDR2 YYNGEE. The CDR3 here is CASSVSGEPYNEQFF. CDR3 coding DNA: TGTGCCAGCAGCGTATCGGGAGAGCCATACAATGAGCAGTTCTTC.

V and J are TRBV9 and TRBJ1-3; no firm D call. Trimming pared 4 bases from V and 6 bases from J, leaving 8 bases between. Germline V lookup: CDR1 SGDLS, CDR2 YYNGEE. The CDR3 sequence is 12 residues long. The CDR3 is CASSPEPNTIYF. The DNA for the CDR3 is TGTGCCAGCAGCCCCGAACCAAACACCATATATTTT.